The following is a T cell receptor (beta chain) sequence with its context. TCRdb's table, derived via immunoSEQ multiplex PCR, lists solely in-frame clones and lacks some. Of roughly 90,000 clones listed, around 81% are singletons. The record originates from a study of blood T cell repertoires in COVID-19. As for the study in general: From the United States, Italy and Spain came samples of acute and convalescent COVID-19. Sources were T cells, B-cell-depleted T cells, or PBMCs; the material itself was cDNA or gDNA.

The CDR3 length is 15 residues. V lost 4 bases to trimming and J lost 3 bases; unmatched junction nucleotides: 8. Germline values: CDR1 SGHRS, CDR2 YFSETQ. The sample consisted of peripheral blood. The chain couples TRBV5-1 to TRBJ2-7; 9 bases map to TRBD1. The origin of this receptor is a man aged 45-65 years with acute or convalescent COVID-19. The CDR3 coding sequence is TGCGCCAGCAGCCGGACCGGGACAGGGCTCTACGAGCAGTACTTC. It yields the protein CASSRTGTGLYEQYF.